What follows describes a single T cell receptor beta chain. The antigen is not known. Use of 60 Vbeta and 13 Jbeta primers characterized the PCR. TCRdb's copy holds only in-frame clones and misses some; the assay was immunoSEQ multiplex PCR. Among 120,000 to 150,000 clones listed, about 80% were seen once. The V gene end was trimmed by 3 bases and the J gene end by 4 bases; junction bases not matched to a gene: 7. The CDR3 extends over 16 amino acids. Germline assignment: CDR1 LNHDA and CDR2 SQIVND (reference sequence). This specimen comes from a study of cytomegalovirus exposure and HLA in healthy donors. Overall study findings and caveats: In vitro testing confirmed a few CMV-associated chains as specific for CMV antigens.

The chain uses TRBV19 and TRBJ2-2; the match to TRBD2 covers 8 bases. This TCR came from a man in his forties in good health and CMV-seronegative. Material: PBMCs. CDR3: CASSMGLAGITGELFF. CDR3 coding DNA: TGTGCCAGTAGTATGGGTCTAGCGGGCATCACCGGGGAGCTGTTTTTT.